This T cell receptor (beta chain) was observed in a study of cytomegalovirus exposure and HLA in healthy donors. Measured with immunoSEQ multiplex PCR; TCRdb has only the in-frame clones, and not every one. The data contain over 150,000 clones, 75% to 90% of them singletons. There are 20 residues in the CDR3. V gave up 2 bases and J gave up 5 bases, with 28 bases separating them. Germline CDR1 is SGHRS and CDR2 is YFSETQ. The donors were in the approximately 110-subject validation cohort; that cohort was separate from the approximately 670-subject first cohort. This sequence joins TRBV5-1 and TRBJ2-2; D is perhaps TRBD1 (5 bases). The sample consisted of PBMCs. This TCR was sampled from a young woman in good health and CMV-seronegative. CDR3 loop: CASSFHPQDNPLHPTGELFF. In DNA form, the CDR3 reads TGCGCCAGCAGCTTTCATCCTCAGGACAACCCTCTACACCCAACCGGGGAGCTGTTTTTT. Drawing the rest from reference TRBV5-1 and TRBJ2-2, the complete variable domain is KAGVTQTPRYLIKTRGQQVTLSCSPISGHRSVSWYQQTPGQGLQFLFEYFSETQRNKGNFPGRFSGRQFSNSRSEMNVSTLELGDSALYLCASSFHPQDNPLHPTGELFFGEGSRLTVL.